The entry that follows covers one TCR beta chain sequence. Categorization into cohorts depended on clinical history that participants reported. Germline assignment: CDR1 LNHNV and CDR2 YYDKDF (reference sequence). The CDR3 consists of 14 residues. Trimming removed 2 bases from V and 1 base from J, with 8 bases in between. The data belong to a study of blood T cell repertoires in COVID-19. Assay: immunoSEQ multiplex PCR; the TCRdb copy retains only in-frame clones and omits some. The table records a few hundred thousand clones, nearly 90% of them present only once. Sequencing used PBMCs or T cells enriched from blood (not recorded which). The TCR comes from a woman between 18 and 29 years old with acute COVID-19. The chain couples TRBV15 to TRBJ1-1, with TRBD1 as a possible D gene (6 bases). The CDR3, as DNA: TGTGCCACCAGCAGACGGGACAAGAACACTGAAGCTTTCTTT. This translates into CATSRRDKNTEAFF.